This T cell receptor (beta chain) was captured by sequencing in a study of blood T cell repertoires in COVID-19. V was pared by 3 bases and J by 10 bases, with 22 bases between. This CDR3 spans 16 amino acids. Per germline, CDR1 MDHEN and CDR2 SYDVKM. Clones were read by immunoSEQ multiplex PCR, and TCRdb kept only the in-frame ones, dropping some. The table includes 160,000 or so clones, less than 90% detected once. The sequence was obtained from a woman aged 70-85 years with acute or convalescent COVID-19. The specimen sequenced was peripheral blood. The V gene is TRBV28, the J gene TRBJ1-5, with a possible D match to TRBD1 (5 bases). As DNA, the CDR3 is TGTGCCAGCAGTTTGAGCCGTCCAGGGAATTCGAGCCCCCAGCATTTT. It translates to CASSLSRPGNSSPQHF.